Following are 7 T cell receptor beta chains from one sample sequenced in a study of control samples from healthy donors and cancer patients. Repertoires were generated with immunoSEQ multiplex PCR, while TCRdb's copy carries only in-frame clones and drops some. This sample has some 76,000 clones; around 90% occur once, and the top ten carry around a tenth. The source material was PBMCs. The receptors stem from a woman aged 45-65 years with colorectal cancer.

The V and J genes are TRBV6-2 or TRBV6-3 and TRBJ2-7; 9 nucleotides match TRBD2. CDR1 and CDR2 (germline): MNHEY, SVGEGT. The CDR3 extends over 14 amino acids. V lost 2 bases and J lost 2; bases outside the gene matches: 1. The CDR3 DNA reads TGTGCCAGCAGTTACGAGCGGGGGGCCTACGAGCAGTACGTC. The encoded protein is CASSYERGAYEQYV.

The chain is built from TRBV18 and TRBJ2-2; 9 bases are shared with TRBD2. The junction had 12 bases not matched to a gene; V was cut back by 3 bases and J by 7 bases. The CDR3 consists of 17 residues. In germline, CDR1 is KGHSH, CDR2 LQKENI. CDR3 coding DNA: TGTGCCAGCTCACCCTATAGCGGGGGCCAACAAGGCGGGGAGCTGTTTTTT. Protein: CASSPYSGGQQGGELFF.

As to this clone: The sample contains more than one DNA sequence encoding this CDR3. The chain couples TRBV12-5 to TRBJ1-2; D call uncertain. Per germline, CDR1 LGHNT and CDR2 FRNRAP. V shed 0 bases and J shed 4 bases, with 15 bases lying between them. The CDR3 contains 16 residues. In DNA, the CDR3 is TGTGCTAGTGGTTTGGTACCAGCGGGTTCAAGCTATGGCTACACCTTC. This translates into CASGLVPAGSSYGYTF.

The V and J genes are TRBV30 and TRBJ1-2, with D maybe TRBD1 (6 bases). Germline V lookup: CDR1 GTSNPN, CDR2 SVGIG (reference sequence). Trimming took off 3 bases at V and 1 base at J, with 9 bases between the two ends. This CDR3 region has 13 residues. In nucleotides, the CDR3 is TGTGCCTGGAGCTTGGACAGTAACTATGGCTACACCTTC. Protein: CAWSLDSNYGYTF.

The genes are TRBV28 and TRBJ1-2, with 10 bases matching TRBD1. Germline assignment: CDR1 MDHEN and CDR2 SYDVKM. The CDR3 spans 15 residues. With V trimmed by 5 bases and J by 7 bases, 10 bases remained unmatched. The CDR3 sequence is CASSRPPTGGSGYTF. CDR3 DNA: TGTGCCAGCAGTCGACCGCCGACAGGGGGCTCTGGCTACACCTTC.

The V call is TRBV7-9, the J call TRBJ1-2; D not certain. The germline gives CDR1 SEHNR, CDR2 FQNEAQ (reference sequence). The V end was cut by 2 bases, the J end by 6 bases, with 4 bases between. CDR3 length equals 11 residues. CDR3 residues: CASSLFDGYTF. For the CDR3, the DNA is TGTGCCAGCAGCTTATTCGATGGCTACACCTTC.

Written as DNA, the CDR3 is TGTGCCATCAGTGGGACTAACTATGGCTACACCTTC. As protein: CAISGTNYGYTF. The chain recombines TRBV10-3 with TRBJ1-2; D is uncertain. Germline V gives CDR1 ENHRY, CDR2 SYGVKD. With 4 bases removed from V and 0 bases from J, the gap between germline ends came to 3 bases. The CDR3 runs 12 residues.